This T cell receptor (beta chain) stems from a study of T cell changes during pregnancy in multiple sclerosis. Assay: immunoSEQ multiplex PCR; the TCRdb copy retains only in-frame clones and omits some. The top ten hold over 3% of the sample, which has 100,000 or so clones, about 90% seen once. Germline trimming cut 5 bases from V and 4 bases from J; bases unmatched to any gene: 8. The CDR3 consists of 14 residues. Germline values: CDR1 MNHEY, CDR2 SMNVEV (reference sequence). The TCR originated in a female donor with multiple sclerosis, enrolled in a pregnancy study. V usage is TRBV27 and J usage is TRBJ2-7; 7 positions match TRBD1. The specimen comprised peripheral blood, sampled in the second trimester of pregnancy. For the CDR3, the DNA is TGTGCCAGCAGTCTTACCGGACAGGTTTACGAGCAGTACTTC. Its translation: CASSLTGQVYEQYF.